Included here is one T cell receptor beta chain sequence, with context. What it recognizes is unknown. The sample comes from a study of cytomegalovirus exposure and HLA in healthy donors. Primers for the PCR totalled 60 Vbeta and 13 Jbeta. Sequencing was performed with immunoSEQ multiplex PCR; in TCRdb, only in-frame clones are kept and a portion is missing. The sample carries roughly 200,000 clones, around 84% recorded once. The study's findings and limits: As confirmed in vitro, three CMV-associated chains were specific for CMV antigens.

Material: PBMCs. The sequence came from a young woman in good health and CMV-seronegative.

CDR3 nucleotides: TGTGCCAGCAGCGATAGCCGAGGAGGTAGAGTTGGGGAGACCCAGTACTTC. Translated, it gives CASSDSRGGRVGETQYF. The chain recombines TRBV11-2 with TRBJ2-5; tentative D call: TRBD2 (5 bases). This CDR3 comprises 17 residues. Trimming left V 5 bases short and J 5 bases short, with 24 bases between. Per the germline V gene, CDR1 is SGHAT and CDR2 is FQNNGV.